This TCR beta chain was obtained from a study of OX40 agonist ivuxolimab in advanced cancers. Study background: Every 2 weeks, patients got intravenous ivuxolimab at one of six dose levels (0.01-10 mg/kg).

The trim removed 5 bases at V and 5 bases at J, leaving 6 bases unmatched. This CDR3 region has 14 residues. The germline gives CDR1 MNHEY, CDR2 SVGAGI. Overall study findings and caveats: Some patients without response likewise showed low normalized clonal expansion.

Repertoires were generated with immunoSEQ multiplex PCR, while TCRdb's copy carries only in-frame clones and drops some. The sample includes about 69,000 clones, around 90% of them seen just once. Worth noting for this clone: Its target is not known.

V gene TRBV6-5 combines with J gene TRBJ2-3; the match to TRBD2 covers 8 bases. The clonotype comes from an adult with an advanced solid tumor such as melanoma, head and neck, liver or kidney cancer. Sequencing used CD4+ or CD8+ T cells sorted from blood, obtained in a trial of the OX40 agonist ivuxolimab. The CDR3 coding sequence is TGTGCCAGCAGTGGACGGGGGGGCAGAGATACGCAGTATTTT. This gives the protein CASSGRGGRDTQYF.